This entry lists 15 T cell receptor beta chains sequenced from one sample in a study of cytomegalovirus exposure and HLA in healthy donors. PCR was performed using 60 Vbeta and 13 Jbeta primers. Clones were sequenced by immunoSEQ multiplex PCR, and TCRdb holds only the in-frame ones, with some missing. The sample contains about 130,000 clones, around 83% of which appear only once. Material for sequencing was PBMCs. The receptors here all came from a man between 45 and 60 years old in good health and CMV-seronegative.

The rearrangement links TRBV7-2 to TRBJ2-7; TRBD2 is a possible D gene (5 bases). CDR1 SGHTA and CDR2 FQGNSA come from the germline V gene. The V end was cut by 1 base, the J end by 2 bases, with 12 bases between. The CDR3 has 15 residues. CDR3 nucleotides: TGTGCCAGCAGCTTAGTAGTTGTCGGGGCCTACGAGCAGTACTTC. Translated, it gives CASSLVVVGAYEQYF.

CDR3 residues: CASSLGYPEVDTQYF. CDR3 nucleotides: TGCGCCAGCAGCTTGGGCTACCCCGAGGTAGATACGCAGTATTTT. The genes are TRBV5-1 and TRBJ2-3; D call uncertain. CDR3 length: 15 residues. Deletions cut 0 bases from V and 5 bases from J, with 13 bases between. Germline CDR1 reads SGHRS; CDR2 reads YFSETQ.

The chain combines TRBV5-1 with TRBJ2-1, with 9 bases matching TRBD2. V trimming: 6 bases; J trimming: 3 bases; junction bases outside the gene matches: 4. The CDR3 totals 14 residues. Germline V CDR1 and CDR2: SGHRS, YFSETQ. The CDR3: CASNKAGGYNEQFF. The CDR3 DNA follows: TGCGCCAGCAATAAAGCGGGGGGCTACAATGAGCAGTTCTTC.

J is TRBJ2-1 and V is TRBV7-2; 8 nucleotides align to TRBD1. The CDR3 runs 11 residues. Germline CDR1 reads SGHTA; CDR2 reads FQGNSA. The V gene end was trimmed by 5 bases and the J gene end by 15 bases; junction bases not matched to a gene: 6. The CDR3 reads CASSTSGGRFF. DNA for the CDR3: TGTGCCAGCAGCACCTCAGGGGGCAGGTTCTTC.

The V call is TRBV25-1, the J call TRBJ1-1; the D is unclear. CDR1 MGHDK and CDR2 SYGVNS come from the germline V gene. This CDR3 region has 15 residues. Deletions cut 1 base from V and 4 bases from J, with 13 bases between. This CDR3 is CASSESGRGSTEAFF. The CDR3 region has the DNA TGTGCCAGCAGTGAATCCGGGCGCGGGAGCACTGAAGCTTTCTTT.

The chain carries TRBV19 and TRBJ1-2, with a tentative D call TRBD1 (5 bases). The CDR3 totals 13 residues. V was pared by 6 bases and J by 6 bases, with 14 bases between. Germline lookup yields CDR1 LNHDA and CDR2 SQIVND (reference sequence). Written as DNA, the CDR3 is TGTGCCAGTAGAGGTGGCGGGGGAGATGGCTACACCTTC. Its translation is CASRGGGGDGYTF. The full variable domain, in which reference TRBV19 and TRBJ1-2 provide the parts outside the CDR3, is DGGITQSPKYLFRKEGQNVTLSCEQNLNHDAMYWYRQDPGQGLRLIYYSQIVNDFQKGDIAEGYSVSREKKESFPLTVTSAQKNPTAFYLCASRGGGGDGYTFGSGTRLTVV.

The chain links TRBV15 to TRBJ1-1; a possible D gene is TRBD1 (6 bases). The CDR3 is made up of 15 amino acids. Germline CDR1 is LNHNV and CDR2 is YYDKDF (reference sequence). Trimming took off 0 bases at V and 3 bases at J, with 11 bases between the two ends. The CDR3 region has the DNA TGTGCCACCAGCAGAGATGGGAACAGGGACACTGAAGCTTTCTTT. Translating gives CATSRDGNRDTEAFF.

The genes are TRBV5-1 and TRBJ1-3, with no clear D. The length of the CDR3 is 21 residues. V was cut by 0 bases and J by 1 base, with 26 bases left in between. Germline V lookup: CDR1 SGHRS, CDR2 YFSETQ. The CDR3 sequence is CASSLGLSAGDLRPSGNTIYF. The CDR3 region has the DNA TGCGCCAGCAGCTTGGGACTGTCGGCCGGAGACCTTCGCCCTTCTGGAAACACCATATATTTT.

This clone has a single count. CDR3 sequence: CASSRGGHITGELFF. The CDR3 nucleotides are TGCGCCAGCAGCCGTGGGGGACACATCACCGGGGAGCTGTTTTTT. V usage is TRBV4-3 and J usage is TRBJ2-2; D possibly corresponds to TRBD1 (6 bases). CDR1 and CDR2 from the germline V gene are LGHNA and YSLEER. The ends were cut back, 4 bases at V and 4 bases at J, with 13 bases in the middle. The CDR3 runs to 15 residues.

The chain uses TRBV23-1 and TRBJ1-1, with D perhaps matching TRBD1 (5 bases). TRBV23-1 is designated an ORF whose function remains uncertain. The CDR3 consists of 16 residues. V shed 6 bases and J shed 3 bases, with 20 bases lying between them. The CDR3 DNA is TGCGCCAGCAGCCCCCTGTGTTTGGGGGGGGACACTGAAGCTTTCTTT. Amino acids: CASSPLCLGGDTEAFF.

This clone was detected a few times. The V and J genes are TRBV4-2 and TRBJ2-1; possible D gene TRBD2, 5 bases. The V end lost 1 base, the J end lost 5 bases, and 9 bases lay between the germline ends. The CDR3 totals 14 residues. The germline CDR1 and CDR2 sequences are LGHNA and YNFKEQ. The CDR3 nucleotides are TGTGCCAGCAGCCAAGCGGGAACTAACAATGAGCAGTTCTTC. Translating it yields CASSQAGTNNEQFF.

The chain uses TRBV19 and TRBJ1-5, with 9 bases matching TRBD1. The CDR3 is made up of 14 amino acids. Germline loops: CDR1 LNHDA, CDR2 SQIVND (reference sequence). The junction had 3 bases not matched to a gene; V was cut back by 6 bases and J by 3 bases. The CDR3 region is CASSGQGTNQPQHF. The CDR3 DNA reads as TGTGCCAGTAGCGGACAGGGGACCAATCAGCCCCAGCATTTT.

This clone came up once. The V call is TRBV9, the J call TRBJ2-3; D not resolved. The CDR3 covers 12 residues. V was clipped by 4 bases and J by 6 bases, with 9 bases between them. CDR1 is SGDLS, CDR2 YYNGEE, per germline. The CDR3 DNA reads as TGTGCCAGCAGCCCTCACGGTGATACGCAGTATTTT. The encoded protein is CASSPHGDTQYF.

This chain joins TRBV5-1 and TRBJ2-7; tentative D call: TRBD1 (8 bases). This CDR3 has 19 amino acids. Germline V gene data show CDR1 as SGHRS and CDR2 as YFSETQ. Trimming took 3 bases from V and 6 from J, leaving 31 bases between them. CDR3 sequence (DNA): TGCGCCAGCAGCTCTGCTGGGGGGGTGCCGGGACAGGCGTCTTTCGAGCAGTACTTC. Its protein is CASSSAGGVPGQASFEQYF.

In this sample, this clone turned up once. The chain employs TRBV5-6 and TRBJ2-7; D uncertain. Germline CDR1 is SGHDT and CDR2 is YYEEEE. Trimming removed 3 bases from V and 0 bases from J, with 13 bases in between. The length of the CDR3 is 15 residues. DNA for the CDR3: TGTGCCAGCAGCTCCGTTACAAGGAGCTCCTACGAGCAGTACTTC. Its protein is CASSSVTRSSYEQYF. The full variable domain, rest sourced from reference TRBV5-6 and TRBJ2-7, is DAGVTQSPTHLIKTRGQQVTLRCSPKSGHDTVSWYQQALGQGPQFIFQYYEEEERQRGNFPDRFSGHQFPNYSSELNVNALLLGDSALYLCASSSVTRSSYEQYFGPGTRLTVT.